These 16 T cell receptor beta chains were all obtained from the same sample, sequenced in a study of monozygotic twins with inflammatory bowel disease. TCRdb re-called the 5' RACE reads and shows each CDR3 protein once, DNA omitted. Its clone listing holds fewer than 550,000 distinct CDR3 sequences. Sequences were obtained from blood. The receptor set was obtained from a human donor with ulcerative colitis or Crohn's disease, or a healthy co-twin of an affected twin (not recorded which).

The CDR3 region is CASSLIVSGGLETQYF. J is TRBJ2-5 and V is TRBV5-4; as DNA is missing, the TRBD2 call by TCRdb cannot be tested. In germline, CDR1 is SGHNT, CDR2 YYREEE (reference sequence). The CDR3 covers 16 residues.

This chain links TRBV6-5 with TRBJ2-7; TCRdb indicates TRBD1, and absent DNA this call remains unverified. The CDR3 is 14 amino acids. CDR1 and CDR2 (germline): MNHEY, SVGAGI. This CDR3 reads CASSTWTGDYEQYF.

J is TRBJ1-3 and V is TRBV6-1. CDR1 and CDR2 (germline): MNHNS, SASEGT. CDR3 length equals 15 residues. The CDR3: CASSPTVNSGNTIYF.

The chain recombines TRBV5-1 with TRBJ1-2; the TCRdb D gene call, TRBD1, has no DNA to confirm it. Germline-derived CDR1 and CDR2 are SGHRS and YFSETQ. This CDR3 has 14 amino acids. This chain's CDR3 is CASSFGAANYGYTF. Full variable domain (missing parts from reference TRBV5-1 and TRBJ1-2): KAGVTQTPRYLIKTRGQQVTLSCSPISGHRSVSWYQQTPGQGLQFLFEYFSETQRNKGNFPGRFSGRQFSNSRSEMNVSTLELGDSALYLCASSFGAANYGYTFGSGTRLTVV.

This chain links TRBV5-1 with TRBJ2-3; TCRdb calls TRBD2, which cannot be checked without DNA. CDR1 is SGHRS, CDR2 YFSETQ, per germline. The CDR3 is 19 residues long. CDR3 sequence reads: CASSVYIGLAGGPFDTQYF.

The genes are TRBV30 and TRBJ2-1; TCRdb picks TRBD2, but there is no DNA to check that call. Looked up from germline, CDR1 is GTSNPN and CDR2 is SVGIG (reference sequence). This CDR3 has 14 amino acids. The CDR3 loop is CAWGSGREGNEQFF.

CDR3 amino acids: CASTFQQGEAYF. The rearrangement links TRBV5-6 to TRBJ2-7; TCRdb gives TRBD1 as the D gene, but with no DNA this cannot be confirmed. Germline V gene lookup returns CDR1 SGHDT and CDR2 YYEEEE. The CDR3 extends over 12 amino acids.

J is TRBJ2-3 and V is TRBV20-1. Germline CDR1 and CDR2: DFQATT and SNEGSKA (reference sequence). The CDR3 extends over 11 amino acids. CDR3 residues: CSARDRDTQYF.

The rearrangement joins TRBV28 to TRBJ2-7; checking the TCRdb D call of TRBD1 is not possible without DNA. The CDR3 covers 13 residues. CDR1 and CDR2 from the germline V gene are MDHEN and SYDVKM. The CDR3 reads CASGMGPNYEQYF.

The chain recombines TRBV9 with TRBJ2-3; TCRdb calls TRBD1, which cannot be checked without DNA. There are 14 residues in the CDR3. CDR1 SGDLS and CDR2 YYNGEE come from the germline V gene. CDR3 protein: CASSTRGRGDTQYF.

The genes are TRBV30 and TRBJ1-4; TCRdb names TRBD1, which stays unverified in the absence of DNA. This CDR3 region has 14 residues. The germline CDR1 and CDR2 sequences are GTSNPN and SVGIG (reference sequence). Here the CDR3 reads CASLIGGRDEKLFF.

The chain employs TRBV10-3 and TRBJ2-3. The CDR3 is made up of 12 amino acids. CDR1 is ENHRY, CDR2 SYGVKD, per germline. CDR3 in amino acids: CAVGRNTDTQYF.

The chain employs TRBV28 and TRBJ2-7; TCRdb lists TRBD2, though no DNA is available to test this call. The CDR3 is 17 residues long. Germline CDR1 reads MDHEN; CDR2 reads SYDVKM. CDR3 sequence reads: CASTYAIRAGGPSEQYF.

The rearrangement joins TRBV18 to TRBJ2-2; the D call of TRBD1 rests on TCRdb alone, since no DNA is present to check it. The CDR3 spans 15 residues. CDR1 and CDR2 from the germline V gene are KGHSH and LQKENI. Here the CDR3 reads CASSPRTANTGELFF.

The chain uses TRBV10-3 and TRBJ2-7; TCRdb calls TRBD1, which cannot be checked without DNA. The CDR3 has 16 residues. Germline V CDR1 and CDR2: ENHRY, SYGVKD. This CDR3 is CAIRILRDRGLDEQYF.

The rearrangement joins TRBV20-1 to TRBJ2-3. This CDR3 comprises 12 residues. In germline, CDR1 is DFQATT, CDR2 SNEGSKA (reference sequence). CDR3 loop: CSASGSADTQYF.